Listed here are 16 T cell receptor beta chains from one sample, sequenced in a study of beta chain features in type 1 diabetes. Every bit of the isolated RNA underwent reverse transcription, so sequencing read expressed TCRB transcripts. The repertoire was sequenced with immunoSEQ multiplex PCR; TCRdb's copy has only in-frame clones and lacks some. The data contain 130,000 or so clones, 7.5% to 9.5% of them singletons. Their recognized antigens are unknown. Study results and limitations: A moderate, significant TCRB CDR3 shortening appeared in type 1 diabetes across four CD4+ subsets.

Sequencing was performed on central memory CD4+ T cells from blood. The receptors derive from a man aged 25-45 years with type 1 diabetes.

This clone has more than one count but fewer than ten. V usage is TRBV29-1 and J usage is TRBJ1-4, with 8 bases that match TRBD1. V gave up 6 bases and J gave up 6 bases; unmatched junction bases: 6. Germline V lookup: CDR1 SQVTM, CDR2 ANQGSEA. The CDR3 is made up of 13 amino acids. CDR3 bases: TGCAGCGTGGAGCAGGGGGCGGATGAAAAACTGTTTTTT. It translates to CSVEQGADEKLFF.

V usage is TRBV2 and J usage is TRBJ2-3; 12 nucleotides align to TRBD2. The CDR3 runs to 13 residues. V lost 1 base to trimming and J lost 11 bases; unmatched junction nucleotides: 1. Germline-derived CDR1 and CDR2 are SNHLY and FYNNEI. The CDR3 loop is CASSEEGLAGQYF. CDR3 bases: TGTGCCAGCAGTGAAGAGGGACTAGCGGGGCAGTATTTT.

This clone was seen a few times. This rearrangement joins TRBV5-5 to TRBJ2-1, with TRBD1 identical over 8 bases. V lost 4 bases and J lost 9; bases outside the gene matches: 6. CDR3 length equals 13 residues. Germline assignment: CDR1 SGHKS and CDR2 YYEKEE (reference sequence). CDR3 amino acids: CASSTTGAAEQFF. Written as DNA, the CDR3 is TGTGCCAGCAGCACGACAGGGGCGGCTGAGCAGTTCTTC.

About this clone: A much larger clone lies one base from this, so it may be a read error. V gene TRBV11-2 combines with J gene TRBJ2-3, with TRBD2 matching over 9 bases. CDR1 is SGHAT and CDR2 is FQNNGV in the germline V gene. The ends lost 6 bases at V and 1 base at J; junction bases unmatched: 2. This CDR3 contains 14 residues. The CDR3 sequence: CASSRTSGTDTQYF. The CDR3 DNA follows: TGTGCCAGCAGTCGGACTAGCGGCACAGATACGCAGTATTTT. Together with reference TRBV11-2 and TRBJ2-3, the CDR3 gives the full variable domain: EAGVAQSPRYKIIEKRQSVAFWCNPISGHATLYWYQQILGQGPKLLIQFQNNGVVDDSQLPKDRFSAERLKGVDSTLKIQPAKLEDSAVYLCASSRTSGTDTQYFGPGTRLTVL.

A few counts support this clone. The rearrangement links TRBV18 to TRBJ1-1; D is possibly TRBD1 (6 bases). The CDR3 spans 13 residues. The V and J ends lost 3 bases and 6 bases respectively, with 11 bases between them. Germline CDR1 is KGHSH and CDR2 is LQKENI. This chain's CDR3 is CASSPGTRPEAFF. CDR3 nucleotides: TGTGCCAGCTCACCCGGGACACGGCCTGAAGCTTTCTTT.

This clone was counted a few times. Different DNA sequences within this sample yield the same CDR3. The chain carries TRBV2 and TRBJ2-3; D possibly corresponds to TRBD2 (6 bases). V was cut by 6 bases and J by 2 bases, with 9 bases left in between. CDR1 and CDR2 (germline): SNHLY, FYNNEI. The CDR3 consists of 13 residues. In DNA, the CDR3 is TGTGCCAGCAGGGAGGGTTACACAGATACGCAGTATTTT. This codes for CASREGYTDTQYF.

This clone was detected a few times. The CDR3 sequence: CAISESRPDRENTEAFF. CDR3 sequence (DNA): TGTGCCATCAGTGAGTCCCGGCCGGACAGGGAGAACACTGAAGCTTTCTTT. The V call is TRBV10-3, the J call TRBJ1-1, with 8 bases matching TRBD1. The CDR3 length is 17 residues. The V gene's germline CDR1 is ENHRY and CDR2 SYGVKD. V was pared by 0 bases and J by 1 base, with 7 bases of the junction left unmatched.

This clone came up a few times. The rearrangement joins TRBV28 to TRBJ2-7; 7 bases fit TRBD2. Germline CDR1 and CDR2: MDHEN and SYDVKM. With 8 bases clipped from V and 2 bases from J, the junction kept 9 bases outside the gene matches. The CDR3 runs to 14 residues. CDR3 sequence (DNA): TGTGCCAGCCTCGGGAGGACGGAGCCCTACGAGCAGTACTTC. Translated, it gives CASLGRTEPYEQYF.

This clone was seen a handful of times. The chain uses TRBV7-9 and TRBJ1-6; 11 nucleotides match TRBD1. V shed 5 bases, J shed 7 bases, and the junction held 4 bases outside the gene matches. There are 15 residues in the CDR3. The germline CDR1 and CDR2 sequences are SEHNR and FQNEAQ (reference sequence). CDR3 nucleotide sequence: TGTGCCAGCAGCCCTCGGGACAGGGGGAATTCACCCCTCCACTTT. Translation gives CASSPRDRGNSPLHF. Filled out from reference TRBV7-9 and TRBJ1-6, the complete variable domain reads DTGVSQNPRHKITKRGQNVTFRCDPISEHNRLYWYRQTLGQGPEFLTYFQNEAQLEKSRLLSDRFSAERPKGSFSTLEIQRTEQGDSAMYLCASSPRDRGNSPLHFGNGTRLTVT.

This clone was recorded a few times. The chain joins TRBV6-6 to TRBJ2-7; D is ambiguous. The germline gives CDR1 MNHNY, CDR2 SVGAGI (reference sequence). Trimming took 2 bases from V and 2 from J, leaving 16 bases between them. The CDR3 runs to 16 residues. Here the CDR3 DNA reads TGTGCCAGCAGTTACGCTCGGTCCCTTGAAACCTACGAGCAGTACTTC. Its protein product is CASSYARSLETYEQYF.

The genes are TRBV5-1 and TRBJ2-5, with D perhaps TRBD1 (6 bases). CDR3 length: 13 amino acids. Germline CDR1 SGHRS, CDR2 YFSETQ. The V gene lost 5 bases and the J gene lost 1 base, with 9 bases spanning the gap. CDR3 coding DNA: TGCGCCAGCAGTAGGGACACCCAAGAGACCCAGTACTTC. Translating it yields CASSRDTQETQYF.

This clone came up a few times. The rearrangement links TRBV19 to TRBJ2-7, with D possibly being TRBD2 (5 bases). Germline values: CDR1 LNHDA, CDR2 SQIVND (reference sequence). There are 15 residues in the CDR3. Between the trimmed V and J ends, which lost 2 bases and 3 bases, there was a span of 14 bases. The chain's CDR3 is CASSISPLGNYEQYF. The CDR3 DNA sequence: TGTGCCAGTAGTATATCGCCCCTCGGGAACTACGAGCAGTACTTC.

This clone was detected a few times. This chain links TRBV14 with TRBJ1-5; D is undetermined. Germline V gene data show CDR1 as SGHDN and CDR2 as FVKESK. Trimming stripped 1 base from V and 6 bases from J, with 10 bases between. This CDR3 is built from 14 residues. CDR3 in amino acids: CASSQAGVGQPQHF. CDR3 DNA: TGTGCCAGCAGCCAAGCGGGTGTAGGTCAGCCCCAGCATTTT.

The chain carries TRBV19 and TRBJ2-6; the match to TRBD1 covers 7 bases. Germline V CDR1 and CDR2: LNHDA, SQIVND (reference sequence). The V gene end was trimmed by 7 bases and the J gene end by 2 bases; junction bases not matched to a gene: 11. This CDR3 has 17 amino acids. This CDR3 reads CASTSGYRGTGANVLTF. The CDR3 DNA reads as TGTGCCAGTACCTCCGGGTACAGGGGTACTGGGGCCAACGTCCTGACTTTC.

Concerning this clone: This may be a read error, as it is one base from a much larger clone. CDR3 residues: CASSFGGARTDTQYF. The CDR3, as DNA: TGTGCCAGCAGCTTTGGGGGGGCCCGCACAGATACGCAGTATTTT. The V call is TRBV7-6, the J call TRBJ2-3; tentatively, D is TRBD2 (7 bases). This CDR3 has 15 residues. Germline V gives CDR1 SGHVS, CDR2 FNYEAQ. The V gene lost 3 bases and the J gene lost 1 base, with 11 bases spanning the gap.

The J gene is TRBJ2-5, the V gene TRBV28, with 10 bases identical to TRBD1. Trimming took 10 bases from V and 2 from J; bases not matched to a gene: 4. The CDR3 totals 13 residues. In germline, CDR1 is MDHEN, CDR2 SYDVKM. The CDR3 loop reads CATGQGGQETQYF. Here the CDR3 DNA reads TGTGCCACCGGACAGGGGGGACAAGAGACCCAGTACTTC.